This passage covers 9 T cell receptor beta chains from one sample sequenced in a study of regulatory T cells in long-lasting Graves disease. Noted time point: newly diagnosed GD, antithyroid drugs for less than 3 months. RNA from PBMCs was the source of the TCR library. Arm-PCR of CDR3 regions with iRepertoire HTBI primers generated TCR beta libraries. TCRdb processed the multiplex PCR reads anew with MiXCR; each CDR3 protein has one entry. The data hold 580,000 or so distinct CDR3 sequences, with more than 15% observed a single time. This same sample was also taken into another study, of T cells in Graves' hyperthyroidism and ophthalmopathy.

The material sequenced was peripheral blood mononuclear cells (PBMCs), taken at new diagnosis, from a patient treated with antithyroid drugs. These receptors came from a man between 18 and 35 years old with Graves disease.

This clonotype was seen only a few times. The chain has TRBV19 and TRBJ2-2; D is perhaps TRBD2 (6 bases). Trimming removed 3 bases at V and 7 bases at J, with 9 bases between. Germline V CDR1 and CDR2: LNHDA, SQIVND (reference sequence). This CDR3 has 13 amino acids. CDR3: CASSMRDSGELFF. DNA of the CDR3: TGTGCCAGTAGTATGCGGGATAGCGGGGAGCTGTTTTTT.

The chain carries TRBV29-1 and TRBJ1-2; D is possibly TRBD1 (5 bases). CDR1 and CDR2 from the germline V gene are SQVTM and ANQGSEA. This CDR3 has 12 amino acids. Between the trimmed V and J ends, which lost 4 bases and 7 bases, there was a span of 13 bases. The CDR3 region is CSVARREGGYTF. The CDR3 region has the DNA TGCAGCGTTGCTCGCAGGGAAGGTGGCTACACCTTC.

The chain has TRBV24-1 and TRBJ2-1, with D perhaps being TRBD1 or TRBD2 (6 bases each). Germline V gene data show CDR1 as KGHDR and CDR2 as SFDVKD. Trimming shortened V by 6 bases and J by 4 bases, and 12 bases separated the two germline ends. The CDR3 contains 14 residues. The CDR3 DNA sequence: TGTGCCACCAGTAGGGGGGAACCTTACAATGAGCAGTTCTTC. Its protein is CATSRGEPYNEQFF.

The V gene is TRBV20-1, the J gene TRBJ1-5; no reliable D call. Trimming stripped 0 bases from V and 1 base from J, with 7 bases between. This CDR3 comprises 14 residues. Per germline, CDR1 DFQATT and CDR2 SNEGSKA (reference sequence). CDR3 in amino acids: CSAREARSNQPQHF. CDR3 in DNA: TGCAGTGCTAGAGAGGCCAGGAGCAATCAGCCCCAGCATTTT.

Remarks on this clonotype: It is likely a read error: a sequence one base away is far more abundant. The V and J genes are TRBV28 and TRBJ2-7, with a tentative D call TRBD1 (5 bases). The CDR3 is 13 amino acids. From germline, CDR1 is MDHEN and CDR2 SYDVKM. Here the CDR3 reads CVSSLGRAYEQYF. In DNA, the CDR3 is TGTGTCAGCAGTTTAGGCAGGGCCTACGAGCAGTACTTC.

This clonotype was observed once. The gene calls are TRBV20-1 and TRBJ2-7; D gene unclear. Trimming left V 4 bases short and J 3 bases short, with 10 bases between. CDR1 and CDR2 (germline): DFQATT, SNEGSKA (reference sequence). The length of the CDR3 is 12 residues. The CDR3 region is CSAKPRFYEQYF. CDR3 bases: TGCAGTGCTAAGCCCAGATTCTACGAGCAGTACTTC.

This clonotype was observed a few times. V and J are TRBV10-3 and TRBJ1-2, with 7 bases identical to TRBD1. The V gene end was trimmed by 4 bases and the J gene end by 4 bases; junction bases not matched to a gene: 6. Germline V gene lookup returns CDR1 ENHRY and CDR2 SYGVKD. This CDR3 spans 14 amino acids. The CDR3 DNA is TGTGCCATCAGTGGCAGGGGGGCCCGCTATGGCTACACCTTC. Its translation: CAISGRGARYGYTF.

This clonotype came up many times. The chain uses TRBV5-1 and TRBJ2-5; a weak D match, TRBD1 (5 bases). Germline V gives CDR1 SGHRS, CDR2 YFSETQ. The length of the CDR3 is 15 residues. Trimming removed 0 bases from V and 6 bases from J, with 15 bases in between. In DNA form, the CDR3 reads TGCGCCAGCAGCTTGGATACCCAGGGTTGGCAGACCCAGTACTTC. This gives the protein CASSLDTQGWQTQYF.

This CDR3 reads CASSYLLANYGYTF. The CDR3, as DNA: TGTGCCAGCAGTTATCTACTAGCTAACTATGGCTACACCTTC. The chain employs TRBV6-1 and TRBJ1-2; D unclear. The germline V gene encodes CDR1 MNHNS and CDR2 SASEGT. V lost 5 bases and J lost 0, with 10 bases in between. CDR3 length: 14 amino acids.